The clone carrying this T cell receptor (beta chain) occurred once. Antigen specificity is unknown. Researchers amplified the TCR beta CDR3 regions from RNA transcripts. Researchers ran a first-round RT-PCR on the TCR CDR3 using the HTBI primer set. MiXCR, run by TCRdb on the multiplex PCR reads, gives a single entry per CDR3 protein. The profile shows a few hundred thousand distinct CDR3 sequences, about an eighth of them singletons. The entry originates in a study of T cells in Graves' hyperthyroidism and ophthalmopathy. General study findings and limits: Blood also contained most expanded thyroid clonotypes above 0.001.

The sequence derives from a woman in her thirties or forties with Graves' ophthalmopathy. The specimen sequenced was blood.

CDR3 DNA sequence: TGTGCCAGCAGTGAAGATTTAGTTGCTGGGGCCAACGTCCTGACTTTC. This translates into CASSEDLVAGANVLTF. This rearrangement joins TRBV25-1 to TRBJ2-6; D uncertain. The CDR3 has 16 residues. Germline CDR1 is MGHDK and CDR2 is SYGVNS. Trimming took 2 bases from V and 2 from J, leaving 10 bases between them.